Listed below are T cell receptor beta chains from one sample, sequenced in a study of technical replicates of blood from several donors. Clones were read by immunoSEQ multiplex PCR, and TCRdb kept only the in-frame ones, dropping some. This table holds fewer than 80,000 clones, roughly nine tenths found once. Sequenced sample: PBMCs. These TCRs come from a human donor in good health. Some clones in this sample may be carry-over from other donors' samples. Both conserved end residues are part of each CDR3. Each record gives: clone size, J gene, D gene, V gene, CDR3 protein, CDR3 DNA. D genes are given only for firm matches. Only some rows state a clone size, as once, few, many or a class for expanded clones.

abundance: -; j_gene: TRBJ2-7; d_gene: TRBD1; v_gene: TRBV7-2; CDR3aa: CASSSRQGPYEQYF; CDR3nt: TGTGCCAGCAGCAGTAGACAGGGCCCCTACGAGCAGTACTTC
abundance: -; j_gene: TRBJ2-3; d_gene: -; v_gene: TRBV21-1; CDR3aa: CASRLWTSGEADTQYF; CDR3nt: TGTGCCAGCAGGCTGTGGACTAGCGGGGAAGCAGATACGCAGTATTTT
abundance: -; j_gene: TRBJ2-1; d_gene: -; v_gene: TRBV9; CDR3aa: CASSQNNEQFF; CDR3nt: TGTGCCAGCAGCCAAAACAATGAGCAGTTCTTC
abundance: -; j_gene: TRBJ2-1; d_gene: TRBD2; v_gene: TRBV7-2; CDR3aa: CASSLALAPFNEQFF; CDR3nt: TGTGCCAGCAGCTTAGCACTAGCGCCTTTCAATGAGCAGTTCTTC
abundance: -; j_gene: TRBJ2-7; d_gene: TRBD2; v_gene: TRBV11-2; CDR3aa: CASSFSLAESYEQYF; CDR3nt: TGTGCCAGCAGCTTTTCACTAGCGGAATCCTACGAGCAGTACTTC
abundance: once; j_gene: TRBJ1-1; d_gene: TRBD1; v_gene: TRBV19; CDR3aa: CASSTNRGPNTEAFF; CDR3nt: TGTGCCAGTAGTACCAACAGGGGACCGAACACTGAAGCTTTCTTT
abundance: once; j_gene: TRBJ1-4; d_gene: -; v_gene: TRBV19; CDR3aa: CASRTAGVFANEKLFF; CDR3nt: TGTGCCAGTAGAACGGCAGGGGTTTTTGCTAATGAAAAACTGTTTTTT
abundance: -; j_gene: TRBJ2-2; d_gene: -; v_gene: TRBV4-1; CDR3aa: CASSQEYGPPTGELFF; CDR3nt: TGCGCCAGCAGCCAAGAATATGGGCCCCCGACCGGGGAGCTGTTTTTT
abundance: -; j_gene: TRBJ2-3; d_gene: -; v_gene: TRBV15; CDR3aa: CATSVGQGGPDTQYF; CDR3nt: TGTGCCACCAGCGTGGGCCAGGGGGGCCCAGATACGCAGTATTTT
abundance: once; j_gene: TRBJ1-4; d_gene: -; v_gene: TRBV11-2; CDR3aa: CASSDLMGPGNEKLFF; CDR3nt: TGTGCCAGCAGCGACCTTATGGGGCCGGGTAATGAAAAACTGTTTTTT
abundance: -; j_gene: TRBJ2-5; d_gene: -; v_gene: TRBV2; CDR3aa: CASNRGEGETQYF; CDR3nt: TGTGCCAGCAACAGGGGGGAGGGGGAGACCCAGTACTTC
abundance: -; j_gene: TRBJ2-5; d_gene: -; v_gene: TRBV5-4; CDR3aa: CAIKGGVETQYF; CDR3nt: TGTGCCATCAAGGGGGGGGTTGAGACCCAGTACTTC
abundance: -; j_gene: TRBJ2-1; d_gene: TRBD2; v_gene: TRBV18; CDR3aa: CASSPLREGVEQFF; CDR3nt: TGTGCCAGCTCTCCCTTGCGGGAGGGGGTGGAGCAGTTCTTC
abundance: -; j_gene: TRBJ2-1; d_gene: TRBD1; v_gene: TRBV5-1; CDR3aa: CASSGTGVSGEQFF; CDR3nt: TGCGCCAGCAGCGGGACAGGGGTGTCCGGTGAGCAGTTCTTC
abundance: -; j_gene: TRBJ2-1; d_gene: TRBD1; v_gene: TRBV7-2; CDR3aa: CASSPDRGEQFF; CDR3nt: TGTGCCAGCAGCCCGGACAGGGGTGAGCAGTTCTTC
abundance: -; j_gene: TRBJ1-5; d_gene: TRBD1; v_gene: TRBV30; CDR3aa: CAWSVTGGFGQPQHF; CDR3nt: TGTGCCTGGAGTGTAACAGGGGGATTTGGTCAGCCCCAGCATTTT
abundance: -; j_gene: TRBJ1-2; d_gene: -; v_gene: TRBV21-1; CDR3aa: CASRRDSRGGYTF; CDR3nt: TGTGCCAGCAGAAGGGACAGCCGAGGGGGCTACACCTTC
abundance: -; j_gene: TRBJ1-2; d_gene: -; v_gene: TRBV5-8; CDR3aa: CASSPRTGQNYGYTF; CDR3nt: TGTGCCAGCAGCCCCCGAACAGGACAGAACTATGGCTACACCTTC
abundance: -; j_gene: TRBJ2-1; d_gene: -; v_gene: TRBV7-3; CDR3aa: CASSSPGTLYNEQFF; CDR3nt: TGTGCCAGCAGCTCACCCGGGACTCTCTACAATGAGCAGTTCTTC
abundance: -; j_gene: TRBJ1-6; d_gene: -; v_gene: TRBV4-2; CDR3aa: CASSQPGGRANSPLHF; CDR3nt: TGTGCCAGCAGCCAACCTGGGGGGAGGGCGAACTCACCCCTCCACTTT
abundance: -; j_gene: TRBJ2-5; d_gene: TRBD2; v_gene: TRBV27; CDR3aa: CASRRTSGGHQETQYF; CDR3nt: TGTGCCAGCAGGCGGACTAGCGGGGGTCACCAAGAGACCCAGTACTTC
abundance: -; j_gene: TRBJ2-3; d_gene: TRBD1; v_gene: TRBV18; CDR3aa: CASSPTGTGGTDTQYF; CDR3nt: TGTGCCAGCTCACCTACCGGGACAGGGGGCACAGATACGCAGTATTTT